The next 12 T cell receptor beta chains were all read from a single sample in a study of T cell responses to AZD1222 COVID-19 vaccine. Here immunoSEQ multiplex PCR was the method, and the copy in TCRdb shows in-frame clones only, minus some. This sample has around 120,000 clones, with around 89% found just once. The sequenced sample was peripheral blood, obtained on day 0 of MenACWY control vaccination. The receptors come from an adult in good health.

In DNA form, the CDR3 reads TGTGCCAGCAGCCAAAGATGGCCGTTAGTAGGCGGCACAGATACGCAGTATTTT. Residues: CASSQRWPLVGGTDTQYF. V usage is TRBV3-1 (or the pseudogene TRBV3-2) and J usage is TRBJ2-3, with unresolved D. Germline CDR1 is LGHDT and CDR2 is YNNKEL (reference sequence). There are 18 residues in the CDR3. Trimming shortened V by 2 bases and J by 1 base, and 19 bases separated the two germline ends.

J is TRBJ1-1 and V is TRBV10-3; no firm D call. The CDR3 totals 13 residues. Germline loops: CDR1 ENHRY, CDR2 SYGVKD. Trimming cost V 6 bases and J 5 bases, with 13 bases left between them. The CDR3 nucleotides are TGTGCCATCAGCGTTCCCCCCGGGACTGAAGCTTTCTTT. Translated, it gives CAISVPPGTEAFF.

The rearrangement uses TRBV11-3 and TRBJ2-1; 7 nucleotides align to TRBD2. The CDR3 loop spans 15 amino acids. Germline loops: CDR1 SGHNT, CDR2 YENEEA. The junction had 13 bases not matched to a gene; V was cut back by 5 bases and J by 9 bases. Written as DNA, the CDR3 is TGTGCCAGCAGCCCCGGGGGGAGCGGGATATCTGAGCAGTTCTTC. It yields the protein CASSPGGSGISEQFF.

This sequence joins TRBV6-5 and TRBJ1-5; 11 bases agree with TRBD1. Germline V gives CDR1 MNHEY, CDR2 SVGAGI. J gave up 4 bases and V 6 bases, and 5 bases lay outside the gene matches. This CDR3 contains 15 residues. This chain's CDR3 is CASRPGTGGNQPQHF. The CDR3, as DNA: TGTGCCAGCAGACCCGGGACAGGGGGTAATCAGCCCCAGCATTTT.

V is TRBV7-6 and J is TRBJ1-2, with D maybe TRBD1 (6 bases). The CDR3 spans 15 residues. Germline V gene sequence: CDR1 SGHVS, CDR2 FNYEAQ. Trimming shortened V by 5 bases and J by 3 bases, and 16 bases separated the two germline ends. CDR3: CASSHRDSGDYGYTF. The CDR3 bases are TGTGCCAGCAGCCACCGGGACTCAGGGGACTATGGCTACACCTTC. Full variable domain (missing parts from reference TRBV7-6 and TRBJ1-2): GAGVSQSPRYKVTKRGQDVALRCDPISGHVSLYWYRQALGQGPEFLTYFNYEAQQDKSGLPNDRFSAERPEGSISTLTIQRTEQRDSAMYRCASSHRDSGDYGYTFGSGTRLTVV.

This clone occurred once. This chain's CDR3 is CASSEVGGVQPQHF. CDR3 in DNA: TGTGCCAGCAGTGAGGTGGGTGGGGTTCAGCCCCAGCATTTT. This chain links TRBV2 with TRBJ1-5; D remains ambiguous. The CDR3 length is 14 residues. Trimming cost V 3 bases and J 6 bases, with 12 bases left between them. Germline CDR1 and CDR2: SNHLY and FYNNEI.

V is TRBV11-3 and J is TRBJ2-1; no firm D call. Trimming pared 8 bases from V and 3 bases from J, leaving 5 bases between. Germline V gene data show CDR1 as SGHNT and CDR2 as YENEEA. The CDR3 sequence is 11 residues long. The CDR3 nucleotides read TGTGCCAGCTCAAACTACAATGAGCAGTTCTTC. Amino acids: CASSNYNEQFF.

This chain links TRBV27 with TRBJ1-1; maybe TRBD1 (6 bases). This CDR3 comprises 14 residues. Trimming stripped 4 bases from V and 6 bases from J, with 15 bases between. Looked up from germline, CDR1 is MNHEY and CDR2 is SMNVEV (reference sequence). The CDR3 is CASSWGRGASEAFF. Here the CDR3 DNA reads TGTGCCAGCAGTTGGGGCAGGGGAGCCTCTGAAGCTTTCTTT.

The chain has TRBV9 and TRBJ1-5; 7 nucleotides align to TRBD1. J was trimmed by 2 bases and V by 4 bases; bases with no gene match: 6. Germline CDR1 reads SGDLS; CDR2 reads YYNGEE. The length of the CDR3 is 15 residues. The CDR3 is CASSPTGVGNQPQHF. The CDR3, as DNA: TGTGCCAGCAGCCCTACAGGGGTGGGCAATCAGCCCCAGCATTTT.

This chain uses TRBV12-3 or TRBV12-4 with TRBJ2-3; TRBD2 matches at 8 bases. This CDR3 region has 12 residues. Trimming cost V 5 bases and J 11 bases; bases outside gene matches: 6. The CDR3 sequence is CASSALAGRQYF. In nucleotides, the CDR3 is TGTGCCAGCAGTGCATTAGCGGGGCGGCAGTATTTT.

The chain employs TRBV5-1 and TRBJ2-7; tentatively, D is TRBD2 (6 bases). The CDR3 is 14 amino acids. V lost 4 bases to trimming and J lost 2 bases, with 13 bases between them. CDR1 and CDR2 (germline): SGHRS, YFSETQ. CDR3: CASSLGTYTYEQYF. The CDR3 bases are TGCGCCAGCAGCCTAGGGACTTATACCTACGAGCAGTACTTC.

The gene calls are TRBV20-1 and TRBJ1-6; D gene uncertain. V lost 3 bases, J lost 0 bases, and 9 bases lay in between. The CDR3 extends over 15 amino acids. Germline CDR1 is DFQATT and CDR2 is SNEGSKA (reference sequence). CDR3: CSASTGYSYNSPLHF. The CDR3, as DNA: TGCAGTGCTAGTACGGGGTACTCCTATAATTCACCCCTCCACTTT.